The subject of this entry is one TCR beta chain. This record comes from a study of shared clonotypes between healthy human individuals. Trimming left V 1 base short and J 7 bases short, with 4 bases between. CDR3 length equals 11 residues. Germline-derived CDR1 and CDR2 are SGHAT and FQNNGV. Investigators spread the genomic DNA of each subset evenly over several immunoSEQ plates. Profiling relied on immunoSEQ multiplex PCR, and the TCRdb table lists in-frame clones only, not all of them. The profile covers a few hundred thousand clones, with roughly 97% appearing a single time and roughly 0.055% taken by the ten largest.

The receptor was isolated from a woman aged 30 to 39 in good health. The sample consisted of naive CD4+ T cells sorted from blood. Subset meaning: CD45RA+ positively selected. This chain joins TRBV11-2 and TRBJ1-1; D is unresolved. CDR3 nucleotides: TGTGCCAGCAGCTTAGGCCTTGAAGCTTTCTTT. This codes for CASSLGLEAFF.